The 30 T cell receptor beta chains presented below share a single source sample, sequenced in a study of identical twins. From the 5' RACE reads, TCRdb called clonotypes with MiXCR, one entry per CDR3 protein. The data contain 1,800,000 or so distinct CDR3 sequences, about 32% of them singletons. Sequenced: cord blood. The receptors were sampled from a newborn girl in good health.

This clonotype was detected only a few times. The chain carries TRBV7-9 and TRBJ1-4; D unresolved. Germline V gives CDR1 SEHNR, CDR2 FQNEAQ (reference sequence). There are 16 residues in the CDR3. The germline V and J ends were trimmed by 5 bases and 8 bases, with 21 bases remaining between them. Here the CDR3 DNA reads TGTGCCAGCAGCCGCCCCGCTGAGGGAGTAGAGGAAAAACTGTTTTTT. Translating gives CASSRPAEGVEEKLFF.

The chain uses TRBV12-2 and TRBJ2-7; whether TRBD2, the table's D call, matches the DNA was not checked. TRBV12-2 is a known pseudogene. The CDR3 covers 20 residues. CDR3 in DNA: TGTGCAAGTCGCTTACAAGAGATGACTAGCGGGAGAGCCTGGTCCTACGAGCAGTACTTC. Its translation is CASRLQEMTSGRAWSYEQYF.

This CDR3 is CASSLGPRFPNTDTQYF. The CDR3 DNA reads TGTGCCAGCAGTTTAGGCCCCCGGTTCCCAAACACAGATACGCAGTATTTT. The V gene is TRBV12-3 or TRBV12-4, the J gene TRBJ2-3; D is undetermined. The CDR3 runs to 17 residues. Trimming took 1 base from V and 2 from J, leaving 16 bases between them.

In this sample, this clonotype turned up a few times. This chain joins TRBV3-1 and TRBJ2-5; D unresolved. V gave up 2 bases and J gave up 1 base, with 11 bases separating them. CDR1 and CDR2 from the germline V gene are LGHDT and YNNKEL (reference sequence). This CDR3 spans 15 amino acids. The CDR3 DNA reads TGTGCCAGCAGCCAAACCCGGACGTCCCAAGAGACCCAGTACTTC. Protein sequence: CASSQTRTSQETQYF.

This clonotype was counted a few times. The J gene is TRBJ2-7, the V gene TRBV27; possible D gene TRBD1, 7 bases. This CDR3 contains 15 residues. V dropped 5 bases and J dropped 0 bases, with 14 bases sitting between them. Germline CDR1 and CDR2: MNHEY and SMNVEV (reference sequence). In DNA form, the CDR3 reads TGTGCCAGCAGTCCGTTTCAGGGGGGCTCCTACGAGCAGTACTTC. It encodes CASSPFQGGSYEQYF.

V usage is TRBV24-1 and J usage is TRBJ2-1, with D perhaps TRBD2 (7 bases). Near its end, the DNA agrees better with TRBJ2-7, so the J call may be wrong. Germline V CDR1 and CDR2: KGHDR, SFDVKD. This CDR3 contains 14 residues. In nucleotides, the CDR3 is TGTGCCACCAGTACGGGGGGCACCTACAATGAGCAGTACTTC. Protein sequence: CATSTGGTYNEQYF.

The J gene is TRBJ2-2, the V gene TRBV10-3, with TRBD1 identical over 8 bases. This CDR3 has 15 residues. Per the germline V gene, CDR1 is ENHRY and CDR2 is SYGVKD. J lost 9 bases, V lost 0 bases, and 6 bases had no gene match. The CDR3 DNA reads TGTGCCATCAGTGAGTCCGACGCAGGGGGCCGGGAGCTGTTTTTT. Its translation is CAISESDAGGRELFF.

J is TRBJ2-4 and V is TRBV2, with a tentative D call TRBD1 (6 bases). Germline values: CDR1 SNHLY, CDR2 FYNNEI. The V end lost 8 bases, the J end lost 2 bases, and 13 bases lay between the germline ends. The length of the CDR3 is 14 residues. The CDR3 nucleotides are TGTGCCAGCGCACAGGGTGGAACCAAAAACATTCAGTACTTC. Translated: CASAQGGTKNIQYF.

Only a few counts were recorded for this clonotype. The chain employs TRBV20-1 and TRBJ1-2; D may be TRBD1 (6 bases). The CDR3 consists of 15 residues. Deletions cut 0 bases from V and 4 bases from J, with 15 bases between. Germline CDR1 is DFQATT and CDR2 is SNEGSKA (reference sequence). In nucleotides, the CDR3 is TGCAGTGCTAGAGATGGGGGGGCGGCCGGCTATGGCTACACCTTC. Its translation: CSARDGGAAGYGYTF.

This clonotype has just a few counts. The chain joins TRBV20-1 to TRBJ1-5; tentative D call: TRBD1 (6 bases). The V and J ends lost 5 bases and 1 base respectively, with 15 bases between them. Germline V gene data show CDR1 as DFQATT and CDR2 as SNEGSKA (reference sequence). CDR3 length: 15 amino acids. CDR3 protein: CSARSPGGSNQPQHF. The CDR3 nucleotides read TGCAGTGCTCGATCGCCGGGGGGCAGCAATCAGCCCCAGCATTTT.

This clonotype was found many times. Since a much larger clone is just one base distant, this may be a read error. The chain carries TRBV4-2 and TRBJ2-7; possible D gene TRBD2, 6 bases. The V end was cut by 3 bases, the J end by 3 bases, with 6 bases between. CDR3 size: 12 residues. Germline loops: CDR1 LGHNA, CDR2 YNFKEQ. The CDR3 spells CASSHGGYEQYF. The CDR3 coding sequence is TGTGCCAGCAGCCACGGGGGCTACGAGCAGTACTTC.

This rearrangement joins TRBV20-1 to TRBJ2-3; a possible D gene is TRBD2 (5 bases). The germline V and J ends were trimmed by 3 bases and 2 bases, with 9 bases remaining between them. Per the germline V gene, CDR1 is DFQATT and CDR2 is SNEGSKA (reference sequence). The CDR3 loop spans 13 amino acids. This chain's CDR3 is CSASYDYTDTQYF. The CDR3 nucleotides are TGCAGTGCTAGTTACGACTACACAGATACGCAGTATTTT.

This rearrangement joins TRBV7-2 to TRBJ2-7, with TRBD2 matching over 10 bases. J was trimmed by 3 bases and V by 1 base; bases with no gene match: 6. The CDR3 covers 16 residues. Germline lookup yields CDR1 SGHTA and CDR2 FQGNSA. CDR3 nucleotide sequence: TGTGCCAGCAGCTTAGATAGCGGGGGGCCCTTCTACGAGCAGTACTTC. As protein: CASSLDSGGPFYEQYF.

The chain employs TRBV28 and TRBJ1-6, with 9 bases that match TRBD1. The germline V gene has CDR1 MDHEN and CDR2 SYDVKM. With 4 bases clipped from V and 9 bases from J, the junction kept 7 bases outside the gene matches. This CDR3 has 15 amino acids. The CDR3 is CASSSGQGLSSPLHF. DNA for the CDR3: TGTGCCAGCAGTTCGGGACAGGGCTTATCTTCACCCCTCCACTTT.

V and J are TRBV28 and TRBJ2-1, with TRBD2 identical over 15 bases. This CDR3 is built from 19 residues. Germline assignment: CDR1 MDHEN and CDR2 SYDVKM. V dropped 6 bases and J dropped 2; count of bases not matched to a gene: 11. The CDR3 loop reads CASRGLAGGPKSPYNEQFF. CDR3 coding DNA: TGTGCCAGCAGAGGACTAGCGGGAGGGCCTAAGAGCCCCTACAATGAGCAGTTCTTC.

This clonotype was recorded a few times. This rearrangement joins TRBV2 to TRBJ1-6; perhaps TRBD1 as D (5 bases). The length of the CDR3 is 14 residues. Germline CDR1 is SNHLY and CDR2 is FYNNEI. V was trimmed by 7 bases and J by 7 bases, leaving 14 bases between them. Here the CDR3 reads CASKGLGRNSPLHF. The CDR3 nucleotides are TGTGCCAGCAAGGGGTTGGGGAGGAATTCACCCCTCCACTTT.

This chain connects TRBV30 to TRBJ1-4; D uncertain. Deletions cut 5 bases from V and 3 bases from J, with 16 bases between. CDR3 size: 15 residues. Germline V gives CDR1 GTSNPN, CDR2 SVGIG (reference sequence). The CDR3 region has the DNA TGTGCCTGGGCTCCCTTGGAGGTGGCTAATGAAAAACTGTTTTTT. Its protein is CAWAPLEVANEKLFF.

The chain recombines TRBV20-1 with TRBJ2-1; 7 positions match TRBD2. CDR3 length: 13 amino acids. Unmatched junction bases numbered 6, after V lost 2 bases and J lost 8 bases. CDR1 is DFQATT and CDR2 is SNEGSKA in the germline V gene (reference sequence). The CDR3 DNA sequence: TGCAGTGCTAGACGCGGGGGATTCCATGAGCAGTTCTTC. This codes for CSARRGGFHEQFF.

The chain carries TRBV12-3 or TRBV12-4 and TRBJ2-1; 11 bases fit TRBD2. The CDR3 is 14 amino acids. The ends lost 6 bases at V and 8 bases at J; junction bases unmatched: 6. CDR3 protein: CASRGLADYYEQFF. DNA of the CDR3: TGTGCCAGCAGGGGACTAGCGGATTACTATGAGCAGTTCTTC.

This chain connects TRBV12-3 or TRBV12-4 to TRBJ2-5; 9 bases agree with TRBD2. J was trimmed by 1 base and V by 4 bases; bases with no gene match: 4. This CDR3 has 15 residues. The CDR3 protein is CASSWVAGVQETQYF. DNA of the CDR3: TGTGCCAGCAGTTGGGTAGCGGGGGTCCAAGAGACCCAGTACTTC.

This clonotype has a handful of counts. The chain recombines TRBV11-2 with TRBJ2-7; the D call may be TRBD1 or TRBD2 (6 bases each). Germline V gene lookup returns CDR1 SGHAT and CDR2 FQNNGV. Deletions cut 3 bases from V and 0 bases from J, with 12 bases between. This CDR3 has 15 amino acids. The CDR3 coding sequence is TGTGCCAGCAGCTTCGGAGGGACACCCTCCTACGAGCAGTACTTC. Protein: CASSFGGTPSYEQYF.

The rearrangement uses TRBV4-1 and TRBJ2-6; D is ambiguous. The CDR3 loop spans 18 amino acids. The germline V gene has CDR1 MGHRA and CDR2 YSYEKL. Trimming cost V 1 base and J 0 bases, with 13 bases left between them. The CDR3 DNA is TGCGCCAGCAGCCAAGGTAGACCTTTACTCTCTGGGGCCAACGTCCTGACTTTC. It yields the protein CASSQGRPLLSGANVLTF.

This clonotype was seen once. The chain uses TRBV4-2 and TRBJ2-7, with D possibly TRBD2 on 5 matching bases. This CDR3 contains 14 residues. In germline, CDR1 is LGHNA, CDR2 YNFKEQ. Trimming left V 3 bases short and J 0 bases short, with 9 bases between. The CDR3 bases are TGTGCCAGCAGCCACGCGGGCAGCTCCTACGAGCAGTACTTC. It specifies CASSHAGSSYEQYF.

This clonotype came up a few times. V gene TRBV4-1 combines with J gene TRBJ2-1; TRBD2 is a possible D gene (7 bases). The CDR3 covers 21 residues. Trimming stripped 0 bases from V and 4 bases from J, with 28 bases between. Per the germline V gene, CDR1 is MGHRA and CDR2 is YSYEKL. The CDR3 protein is CASSQDKIYGLRGALYNEQFF. The CDR3, as DNA: TGCGCCAGCAGCCAAGATAAGATATACGGTCTCCGGGGGGCCCTGTACAATGAGCAGTTCTTC.

This chain connects TRBV7-8 to TRBJ1-1, with D perhaps matching TRBD1 (5 bases). The V gene's germline CDR1 is SGHVS and CDR2 FQNEAQ. V was trimmed by 7 bases and J by 0 bases, leaving 24 bases between them. The CDR3 has 18 amino acids. The CDR3 reads CASTLIARTGRLNTEAFF. The CDR3 nucleotides are TGTGCCAGCACCCTAATAGCAAGAACGGGACGGTTGAACACTGAAGCTTTCTTT.

This clonotype was detected only a few times. The V call is TRBV2, the J call TRBJ1-5; the D gene is possibly TRBD1 (5 bases). Trimming stripped 6 bases from V and 1 base from J, with 19 bases between. Germline CDR1 is SNHLY and CDR2 is FYNNEI. The length of the CDR3 is 17 residues. DNA of the CDR3: TGTGCCAGCAGAGAAAACCACGGGGGGAGAAGCAATCAGCCCCAGCATTTT. Translating it yields CASRENHGGRSNQPQHF.

In its sample, this clonotype was seen a few times. J is TRBJ2-3 and V is TRBV2; a possible D gene is TRBD2 (5 bases). Trimming took 4 bases from V and 4 from J, leaving 15 bases between them. This CDR3 is 15 amino acids long. Germline V gene sequence: CDR1 SNHLY, CDR2 FYNNEI. In DNA, the CDR3 is TGTGCCAGCAGTGCTAGCTTTCCTTTTGCAGATACGCAGTATTTT. Translating it yields CASSASFPFADTQYF.

In its sample, this clonotype was seen a few times. This rearrangement joins TRBV10-2 to TRBJ2-7; 7 bases are a match to TRBD1. With 6 bases clipped from V and 3 bases from J, the junction kept 17 bases outside the gene matches. The CDR3 totals 17 residues. Per the germline V gene, CDR1 is WSHSY and CDR2 is SAAADI. Here the CDR3 DNA reads TGCGCCAGCAGGCACAGGGGCTCCCCCTTCTTCCTCTACGAGCAGTACTTC. Its protein product is CASRHRGSPFFLYEQYF.

This chain uses TRBV6-2 or TRBV6-3 with TRBJ2-3; tentatively, D is TRBD2 (6 bases). CDR3 length: 16 amino acids. Between the trimmed V and J ends, which lost 1 base and 1 base, there was a span of 12 bases. Per the germline V gene, CDR1 is MNHEY and CDR2 is SVGEGT. CDR3 in amino acids: CASSYFRGVRTDTQYF. In nucleotides, the CDR3 is TGTGCCAGCAGTTACTTCCGCGGGGTACGCACAGATACGCAGTATTTT.

The chain couples TRBV12-3 or TRBV12-4 to TRBJ1-4, with D possibly TRBD1 on 6 matching bases. The CDR3 consists of 16 residues. Trimming pared 3 bases from V and 8 bases from J, leaving 19 bases between. This chain's CDR3 is CASSLVYWGAKEKLFF. As DNA, the CDR3 is TGTGCCAGCAGTTTGGTCTATTGGGGGGCAAAGGAAAAACTGTTTTTT.